This is a list of T cell receptor beta chains from one sample in a study of blood T cell repertoires in COVID-19. Profiled with immunoSEQ multiplex PCR; TCRdb holds only in-frame clones, not every one. The sample has approximately 180,000 clones, approximately 87% seen once. Sequencing input: peripheral blood. The receptor set was obtained from a person in their 70s with COVID-19, enrolled during active disease. Both conserved end residues are part of each CDR3. Each record gives: J gene, CDR3 length, V gene, D gene, clone size, CDR3 protein, CDR3 DNA. The D gene is left open where the match is weak. Clone sizes are given selectively: once, few, many, or a class where the clone is expanded.

TRBJ1-4 17 TRBV30 NA NA CAYILYSVGDKNEKLFF TGTGCCTACATCCTATATTCAGTGGGGGACAAAAATGAAAAACTGTTTTTT
TRBJ1-4 16 TRBV3-1/TRBV3-2 NA NA CASSQGRGRANEKLFF TGTGCCAGCAGCCAAGGGAGGGGTAGAGCTAATGAAAAACTGTTTTTT
TRBJ1-5 15 TRBV5-5 NA NA CASSMGHFNNQPQHF TGTGCCAGCAGCATGGGACACTTTAATAATCAGCCCCAGCATTTT
TRBJ2-3 17 TRBV7-6 NA NA CASSPAEWGRGTDTQYF TGTGCCAGCAGCCCGGCGGAATGGGGAAGGGGAACAGATACGCAGTATTTT
TRBJ1-2 16 TRBV7-3 NA NA CASSKQPTDTGYGYTF TGTGCCAGCAGCAAGCAACCTACAGACACAGGCTATGGCTACACCTTC
TRBJ2-5 16 TRBV7-9 NA many CASSAPTEPRQETQYF TGTGCCAGCAGCGCCCCGACAGAGCCACGTCAAGAGACCCAGTACTTC
TRBJ1-3 14 TRBV9 NA NA CASGVGGTGNTIYF TGTGCCAGCGGTGTGGGGGGGACTGGAAACACCATATATTTT
TRBJ2-5 15 TRBV7-2 TRBD1 NA CASSLARTGAETQYF TGTGCCAGCAGCTTAGCACGGACAGGGGCTGAGACCCAGTACTTC
TRBJ2-1 15 TRBV3-1/TRBV3-2 TRBD2 NA CASSQGLAGYNEQFF TGTGCCAGCAGCCAGGGACTAGCGGGGTACAATGAGCAGTTCTTC
TRBJ2-7 13 TRBV4-2 TRBD1 NA CASSRDSSYEQYF TGTGCCAGCAGCCGGGACAGTTCCTACGAGCAGTACTTC
TRBJ2-5 15 TRBV5-4 NA NA CASSPPFGGRETQYF TGTGCCAGCAGCCCACCTTTTGGAGGAAGAGAGACCCAGTACTTC
TRBJ2-2 18 TRBV12-5 TRBD2 NA CASGFNIAGVPNTGELFF TGTGCTAGTGGTTTTAATATAGCGGGAGTGCCGAACACCGGGGAGCTGTTTTTT
TRBJ2-7 17 TRBV7-2 TRBD2 NA CASSLEGGGGRVDEQYF TGTGCCAGCAGCTTAGAGGGTGGTGGCGGGAGAGTCGACGAGCAGTACTTC
TRBJ1-4 16 TRBV4-1 NA NA CASSQVHTSTNEKLFF TGCGCCAGCAGCCAAGTCCACACCTCAACTAATGAAAAACTGTTTTTT
TRBJ2-1 14 TRBV7-2 NA once CASSLDWRANEQFF TGTGCCAGCAGCTTAGATTGGAGGGCCAATGAGCAGTTCTTC
TRBJ2-3 14 TRBV10-3 TRBD2 once CAMSSGSPADTQYF TGTGCCATGTCTAGCGGGAGTCCGGCAGATACGCAGTATTTT
TRBJ2-2 19 TRBV12-2 NA once CASRLAFYSGGEQTGELFF TGTGCAAGTCGCTTAGCGTTTTATAGCGGGGGGGAACAAACCGGGGAGCTGTTTTTT
TRBJ1-1 13 TRBV7-9 NA NA CASSLNGRGEAFF TGTGCCAGCAGCTTAAACGGAAGGGGGGAAGCTTTCTTT
TRBJ1-6 14 TRBV28 NA NA CASSPTGFASPLHF TGTGCCAGCAGTCCAACAGGGTTTGCTTCACCCCTCCACTTT
TRBJ2-4 13 TRBV29-1 TRBD1 NA CSVWAGTENIQYF TGCAGCGTTTGGGCTGGGACAGAAAACATTCAGTACTTC
TRBJ1-5 14 TRBV7-9 NA NA CASSLAGSTQPQHF TGTGCCAGCAGCTTAGCCGGGAGTACTCAGCCCCAGCATTTT
TRBJ1-1 16 TRBV19 TRBD1 NA CASSKKGTGGLTEAFF TGTGCCAGTAGTAAGAAGGGGACAGGGGGCCTCACTGAAGCTTTCTTT